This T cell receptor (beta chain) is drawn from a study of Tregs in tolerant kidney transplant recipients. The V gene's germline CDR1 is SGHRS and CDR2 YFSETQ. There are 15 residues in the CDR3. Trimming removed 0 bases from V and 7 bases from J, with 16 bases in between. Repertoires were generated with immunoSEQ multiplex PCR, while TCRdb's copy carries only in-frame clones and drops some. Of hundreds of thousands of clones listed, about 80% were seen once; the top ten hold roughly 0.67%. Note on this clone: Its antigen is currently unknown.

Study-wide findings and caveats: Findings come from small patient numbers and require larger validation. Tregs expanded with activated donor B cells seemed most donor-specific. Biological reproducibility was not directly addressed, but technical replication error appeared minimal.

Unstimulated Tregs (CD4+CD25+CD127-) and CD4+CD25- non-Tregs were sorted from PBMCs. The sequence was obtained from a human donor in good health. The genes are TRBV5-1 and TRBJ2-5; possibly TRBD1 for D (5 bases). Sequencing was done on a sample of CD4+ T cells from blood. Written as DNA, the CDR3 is TGCGCCAGCAGCTTGGCCATAGACCCTGGGGCGACCCAGTACTTC. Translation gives CASSLAIDPGATQYF.